What follows are 31 T cell receptor beta chains derived from one specimen sequenced in a study of blood T cell repertoires in COVID-19. The protocol was immunoSEQ multiplex PCR, while the TCRdb copy is restricted to in-frame clones and leaves out a portion. The sample yields hundreds of thousands of clones, 82% seen once. Specimen: peripheral blood. The receptors originated from a woman in her sixties with active or convalescent COVID-19.

The chain joins TRBV6-2 or TRBV6-3 to TRBJ2-3, with 7 bases lining up with TRBD1. CDR1 and CDR2 from the germline V gene are MNHEY and SVGEGT. J gave up 1 base and V 3 bases, and 1 base lay outside the gene matches. The CDR3 totals 14 residues. This CDR3 reads CASSYQGGTDTQYF. The CDR3, as DNA: TGTGCCAGCAGTTATCAGGGGGGCACAGATACGCAGTATTTT.

The DNA for the CDR3 is TGTGCCAGCAGCAAAGGACGGGGGGCTTACGGCTACACCTTC. It is translated as CASSKGRGAYGYTF. V is TRBV21-1 and J is TRBJ1-2. TRBV21-1 represents a pseudogene. This CDR3 is 14 amino acids long.

The J gene is TRBJ1-1, the V gene TRBV19, with 9 bases matching TRBD1. The J segment lost 6 bases and the V segment lost 3 bases, leaving 14 bases of the junction unmatched. Germline loops: CDR1 LNHDA, CDR2 SQIVND (reference sequence). This CDR3 is 17 amino acids long. CDR3 protein: CASSMGTGSPGFSEAFF. As DNA, the CDR3 is TGTGCCAGTAGTATGGGGACAGGGTCCCCCGGTTTCTCTGAAGCTTTCTTT.

The chain is built from TRBV5-1 and TRBJ2-3; TRBD1 matches 7 bases. This CDR3 region has 15 residues. Losses at the gene ends were 5 bases for V and 2 bases for J; bases not matched to a gene: 8. Germline V lookup: CDR1 SGHRS, CDR2 YFSETQ. The CDR3: CASSQGDRPTDTQYF. The CDR3 DNA reads TGCGCCAGCAGTCAGGGGGACAGACCCACAGATACGCAGTATTTT.

This chain links TRBV27 with TRBJ2-3, with 9 bases that match TRBD2. CDR1 and CDR2 from the germline V gene are MNHEY and SMNVEV (reference sequence). Trimming took 5 bases from V and 2 from J; bases not matched to a gene: 5. The CDR3 contains 15 residues. CDR3 bases: TGTGCCAGCAGTCTCGTAGCGGGGGCCACAGATACGCAGTATTTT. Its protein product is CASSLVAGATDTQYF.

The gene calls are TRBV15 and TRBJ1-1, with D perhaps matching TRBD1 (6 bases). From germline, CDR1 is LNHNV and CDR2 YYDKDF (reference sequence). CDR3 size: 19 residues. V was trimmed by 0 bases and J by 4 bases, leaving 24 bases between them. The CDR3 loop is CATSRELDRIGRSATEAFF. CDR3 nucleotide sequence: TGTGCCACCAGCAGAGAACTCGACAGGATAGGTAGGAGTGCCACTGAAGCTTTCTTT.

This clone was counted between two and nine times. This chain connects TRBV3-1 (or the pseudogene TRBV3-2) to TRBJ1-5; D is possibly TRBD1 (5 bases). Looked up from germline, CDR1 is LGHDT and CDR2 is YNNKEL (reference sequence). The CDR3 length is 14 residues. The V end was cut by 1 base, the J end by 7 bases, with 11 bases between. The CDR3 nucleotides are TGTGCCAGCAGCCAAGGGACATCCGGCCAGCCCCAGCATTTT. Residues: CASSQGTSGQPQHF.

The chain joins TRBV9 to TRBJ1-3; possible D gene TRBD1, 6 bases. With 4 bases removed from V and 1 base from J, the gap between germline ends came to 15 bases. The CDR3 has 16 amino acids. Germline V lookup: CDR1 SGDLS, CDR2 YYNGEE. CDR3 in amino acids: CASSLRTDPSGNTIYF. The CDR3 DNA reads TGTGCCAGCAGCCTTCGGACAGACCCTTCTGGAAACACCATATATTTT.

The chain carries TRBV2 and TRBJ1-2, with D possibly matching TRBD1 (5 bases). The V gene lost 7 bases and the J gene lost 1 base, with 19 bases spanning the gap. The CDR3 runs 16 residues. Germline CDR1 SNHLY, CDR2 FYNNEI. CDR3 residues: CASTPQQGNGNYGYTF. Here the CDR3 DNA reads TGTGCCAGCACGCCACAGCAGGGTAATGGTAACTATGGCTACACCTTC.

This clone was picked up a small number of times. The J gene is TRBJ1-5, the V gene TRBV30; TRBD1 might be the D (5 bases). CDR3 length equals 14 residues. V lost 1 base and J 1 base, leaving 8 bases between the germline ends. Germline V gene sequence: CDR1 GTSNPN, CDR2 SVGIG (reference sequence). CDR3 region: CAWSGGLSNQPQHF. The DNA for the CDR3 is TGTGCCTGGAGTGGGGGACTGAGCAATCAGCCCCAGCATTTT.

The genes are TRBV6-1 and TRBJ1-5, with a tentative D call TRBD1 (5 bases). The V end was cut by 2 bases, the J end by 6 bases, with 11 bases between. Germline V CDR1 and CDR2: MNHNS, SASEGT. CDR3 size: 14 residues. Here the CDR3 reads CASSENVGVQPQHF. DNA of the CDR3: TGTGCCAGCAGTGAAAATGTAGGGGTTCAGCCCCAGCATTTT.

The chain employs TRBV7-2 and TRBJ2-3; TRBD1 agrees at 7 bases. The CDR3 length is 14 residues. Germline-derived CDR1 and CDR2 are SGHTA and FQGNSA. V lost 4 bases to trimming and J lost 4 bases; unmatched junction nucleotides: 5. CDR3 sequence (DNA): TGTGCCAGCAGCTACCAACAGGGGTCAGATACGCAGTATTTT. It yields the protein CASSYQQGSDTQYF. Based on the CDR3 plus reference TRBV7-2 and TRBJ2-3, the full variable domain is GAGVSQSPSNKVTEKGKDVELRCDPISGHTALYWYRQSLGQGLEFLIYFQGNSAPDKSGLPSDRFSAERTGGSVSTLTIQRTQQEDSAVYLCASSYQQGSDTQYFGPGTRLTVL.

This clone was counted a single time. The chain combines TRBV3-1 (or the pseudogene TRBV3-2) with TRBJ2-5, with 8 bases matching TRBD1. This CDR3 contains 14 residues. V was clipped by 6 bases and J by 1 base; unmatched bases: 4. The V gene's germline CDR1 is LGHDT and CDR2 YNNKEL (reference sequence). The CDR3 nucleotides read TGTGCCAGCAGTTCTACAGGGGGCCAAGAGACCCAGTACTTC. This codes for CASSSTGGQETQYF.

This rearrangement joins TRBV7-2 to TRBJ1-3; D is perhaps TRBD1 (5 bases). Per germline, CDR1 SGHTA and CDR2 FQGNSA. CDR3 length: 16 amino acids. V lost 0 bases to trimming and J lost 0 bases, with 9 bases between them. The chain's CDR3 is CASSLAGASSGNTIYF. The CDR3 coding sequence is TGTGCCAGCAGCTTAGCAGGGGCGAGCTCTGGAAACACCATATATTTT. The whole variable domain, remainder taken from reference TRBV7-2 and TRBJ1-3, is GAGVSQSPSNKVTEKGKDVELRCDPISGHTALYWYRQSLGQGLEFLIYFQGNSAPDKSGLPSDRFSAERTGGSVSTLTIQRTQQEDSAVYLCASSLAGASSGNTIYFGEGSWLTVV.

This clone was counted a few times. CDR3 protein: CASSLVGLAEAFF. The CDR3 DNA reads as TGTGCCAGCAGCCTCGTTGGCTTGGCTGAAGCTTTCTTT. The J gene is TRBJ1-1, the V gene TRBV3-1 (or the pseudogene TRBV3-2); D remains ambiguous. Germline V gene lookup returns CDR1 LGHDT and CDR2 YNNKEL (reference sequence). V lost 4 bases to trimming and J lost 6 bases, with 12 bases between them. The CDR3 is 13 amino acids.

V gene TRBV5-1 combines with J gene TRBJ1-2, with D maybe TRBD1 (5 bases). This CDR3 is built from 14 residues. Germline CDR1 reads SGHRS; CDR2 reads YFSETQ. V was trimmed by 4 bases and J by 6 bases, leaving 16 bases between them. For the CDR3, the DNA is TGCGCCAGCAGCCCAAATAGGGGCAGCGATGGCTACACCTTC. Its translation: CASSPNRGSDGYTF.

The V call is TRBV10-3, the J call TRBJ2-1; 14 bases match TRBD2. Germline-derived CDR1 and CDR2 are ENHRY and SYGVKD. This CDR3 has 18 amino acids. The V and J ends lost 6 bases and 0 bases, in that order; junction bases with no gene match: 7. CDR3 DNA: TGTGCCATCAGGTCCGGACTAGCGGGGGGCAGCTCCTACAATGAGCAGTTCTTC. Translating it yields CAIRSGLAGGSSYNEQFF.

V and J are TRBV11-1 and TRBJ1-2; 9 nucleotides line up with TRBD1. The V gene's germline CDR1 is SGHAT and CDR2 FQDESV (reference sequence). CDR3 length equals 13 residues. The ends lost 3 bases at V and 6 bases at J; junction bases unmatched: 2. The CDR3 spells CASSLDRGDGYTF. CDR3 coding DNA: TGTGCCAGCAGCTTGGACAGGGGAGATGGCTACACCTTC.

The rearrangement links TRBV6-2 or TRBV6-3 to TRBJ1-2; no reliable D call. The CDR3 has 14 amino acids. Looked up from germline, CDR1 is MNHEY and CDR2 is SVGEGT. V was shortened by 5 bases and J by 2 bases, with 12 bases between the two germline ends. The CDR3: CASSLTGINYGYTF. For the CDR3, the DNA is TGTGCCAGCAGTCTTACCGGGATCAACTATGGCTACACCTTC.

The V gene is TRBV6-4, the J gene TRBJ2-2; the match to TRBD2 covers 13 bases. Germline-derived CDR1 and CDR2 are MRHNA and SNTAGT. Trimming took 6 bases from V and 7 from J; bases not matched to a gene: 8. This CDR3 spans 16 amino acids. CDR3 sequence: CASSLTSGGAGGELFF. CDR3 nucleotide sequence: TGTGCCAGCAGCCTCACTAGCGGGGGGGCGGGCGGGGAGCTGTTTTTT.

The chain joins TRBV7-3 to TRBJ2-3, with TRBD1 identical over 8 bases. J lost 6 bases, V lost 4 bases, and 9 bases had no gene match. Germline values: CDR1 SGHTA, CDR2 FQGTGA. The CDR3 extends over 15 amino acids. The CDR3 sequence: CASSSLSRDRDTQYF. For the CDR3, the DNA is TGTGCCAGCAGCTCACTGAGTCGGGACAGGGATACGCAGTATTTT.

V usage is TRBV6-5 and J usage is TRBJ1-2; 8 nucleotides align to TRBD1. Trimming took 4 bases from V and 4 from J; bases not matched to a gene: 8. The CDR3 contains 15 residues. Germline V CDR1 and CDR2: MNHEY, SVGAGI. CDR3 residues: CASSFTGGRAYGYTF. CDR3 nucleotides: TGTGCCAGCAGTTTCACAGGGGGTAGGGCCTATGGCTACACCTTC.

The chain is built from TRBV13 and TRBJ2-3; 11 bases fit TRBD1. Germline V gene data show CDR1 as PRHDT and CDR2 as FYEKMQ (reference sequence). With 5 bases clipped from V and 3 bases from J, the junction kept 4 bases outside the gene matches. There are 15 residues in the CDR3. The DNA for the CDR3 is TGTGCCAGCAGCCCCGGGACAGGGGGGACAGATACGCAGTATTTT. Amino acids: CASSPGTGGTDTQYF.

The chain combines TRBV5-1 with TRBJ1-3, with D maybe TRBD1 (5 bases). The CDR3 has 15 residues. Trimming stripped 2 bases from V and 0 bases from J, with 9 bases between. Germline CDR1 and CDR2: SGHRS and YFSETQ. In DNA form, the CDR3 reads TGCGCCAGCAGCTTACCCAGGGACTCTGGAAACACCATATATTTT. It encodes CASSLPRDSGNTIYF.

The chain couples TRBV5-1 to TRBJ2-7, with TRBD2 identical over 10 bases. This CDR3 is built from 15 residues. V lost 1 base to trimming and J lost 5 bases; unmatched junction nucleotides: 6. Germline V gene data show CDR1 as SGHRS and CDR2 as YFSETQ. In nucleotides, the CDR3 is TGCGCCAGCAGCTTGAGGGGACTAGCGACGAACGAGCAGTACTTC. Its protein product is CASSLRGLATNEQYF.

The chain joins TRBV7-3 to TRBJ2-2, with D maybe TRBD2 (7 bases). The CDR3 length is 15 residues. V was cut by 2 bases and J by 4 bases, with 11 bases left in between. CDR1 is SGHTA and CDR2 is FQGTGA in the germline V gene. Here the CDR3 DNA reads TGTGCCAGCAGCTTAGGGGGGGACATCACCGGGGAGCTGTTTTTT. This translates into CASSLGGDITGELFF.

This clone was observed a single time. This chain joins TRBV10-1 and TRBJ2-7; 7 nucleotides line up with TRBD1. The CDR3 is made up of 14 amino acids. Germline V CDR1 and CDR2: WNHNN, SYGVQD (reference sequence). After removal of 3 bases from V and 4 bases from J, the junction contained 6 bases not matched to a gene. The CDR3 region has the DNA TGCGCCAGCAGTGATCCCGGGACAGCTTACGAGCAGTACTTC. This encodes CASSDPGTAYEQYF.

J is TRBJ1-4 and V is TRBV7-8; D call uncertain. This CDR3 has 12 residues. The V and J ends lost 3 bases and 7 bases respectively, with 6 bases between them. Germline V gene sequence: CDR1 SGHVS, CDR2 FQNEAQ. The DNA for the CDR3 is TGTGCCAGCAGCTTCCTCAGTGAAAAACTGTTTTTT. Translation gives CASSFLSEKLFF.

This chain joins TRBV5-4 and TRBJ2-7, with D possibly TRBD2 on 6 matching bases. The V gene's germline CDR1 is SGHNT and CDR2 YYREEE (reference sequence). V lost 4 bases, J lost 7 bases, and 21 bases lay in between. This CDR3 contains 15 residues. CDR3 coding DNA: TGTGCCAGCAGCCACAGCGGGCAGGTCGTAGGGGAGCAGTACTTC. It is translated as CASSHSGQVVGEQYF.

This chain connects TRBV6-5 to TRBJ1-2; 7 bases agree with TRBD1. Germline values: CDR1 MNHEY, CDR2 SVGAGI. There are 16 residues in the CDR3. J lost 0 bases, V lost 2 bases, and 6 bases had no gene match. DNA for the CDR3: TGTGCCAGCAGTTACGACAGGGTGGGGTCTAACTATGGCTACACCTTC. Translated, it gives CASSYDRVGSNYGYTF.

In its sample, this clone was seen once. J is TRBJ1-4 and V is TRBV10-1; no firm D call. This CDR3 comprises 15 residues. Trimming took 8 bases from V and 4 from J, leaving 17 bases between them. Germline V gene sequence: CDR1 WNHNN, CDR2 SYGVQD (reference sequence). The CDR3 sequence: CASPLFGDFNEKLFF. Here the CDR3 DNA reads TGCGCCAGCCCCCTCTTCGGGGATTTTAATGAAAAACTGTTTTTT.